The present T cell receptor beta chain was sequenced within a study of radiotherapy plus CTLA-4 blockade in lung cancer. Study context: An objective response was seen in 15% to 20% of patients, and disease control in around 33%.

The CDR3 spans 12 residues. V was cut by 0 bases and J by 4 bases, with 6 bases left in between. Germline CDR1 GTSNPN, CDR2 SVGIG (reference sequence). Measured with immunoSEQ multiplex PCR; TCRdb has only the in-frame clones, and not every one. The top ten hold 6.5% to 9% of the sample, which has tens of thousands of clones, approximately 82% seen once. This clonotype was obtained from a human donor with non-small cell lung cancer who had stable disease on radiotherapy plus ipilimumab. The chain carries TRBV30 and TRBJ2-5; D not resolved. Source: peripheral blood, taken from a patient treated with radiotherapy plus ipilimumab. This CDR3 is CAWSVRGETQYF. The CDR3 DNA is TGTGCCTGGAGTGTACGTGGAGAGACCCAGTACTTC.